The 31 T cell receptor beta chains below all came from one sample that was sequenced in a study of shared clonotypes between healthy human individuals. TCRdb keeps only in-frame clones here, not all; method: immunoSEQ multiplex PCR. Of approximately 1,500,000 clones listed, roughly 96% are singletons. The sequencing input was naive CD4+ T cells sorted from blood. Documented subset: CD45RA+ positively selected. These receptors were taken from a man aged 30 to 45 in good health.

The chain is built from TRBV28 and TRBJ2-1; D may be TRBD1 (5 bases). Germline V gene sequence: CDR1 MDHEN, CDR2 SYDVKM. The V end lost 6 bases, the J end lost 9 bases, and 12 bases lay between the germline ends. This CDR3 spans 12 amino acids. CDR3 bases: TGTGCCAGCAGCTCTCAGGGTACTGAGCAGTTCTTC. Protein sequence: CASSSQGTEQFF. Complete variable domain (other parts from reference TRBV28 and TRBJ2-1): DVKVTQSSRYLVKRTGEKVFLECVQDMDHENMFWYRQDPGLGLRLIYFSYDVKMKEKGDIPEGYSVSREKKERFSLILESASTNQTSMYLCASSSQGTEQFFGPGTRLTVL.

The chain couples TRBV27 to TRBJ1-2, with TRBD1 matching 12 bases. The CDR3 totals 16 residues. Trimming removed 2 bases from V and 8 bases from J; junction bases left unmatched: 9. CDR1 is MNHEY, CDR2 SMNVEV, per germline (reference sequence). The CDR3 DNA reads TGTGCCAGCAGTTTACTAGGGGGACAGGGGGCGCGGGGCTACACCTTC. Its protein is CASSLLGGQGARGYTF.

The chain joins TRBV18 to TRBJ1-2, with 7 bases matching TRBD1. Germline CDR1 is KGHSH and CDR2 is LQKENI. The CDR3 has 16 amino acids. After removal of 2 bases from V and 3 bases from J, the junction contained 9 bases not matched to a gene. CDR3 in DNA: TGTGCCAGCTCACCAAACCCCGGGACAGACTACTATGGCTACACCTTC. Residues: CASSPNPGTDYYGYTF.

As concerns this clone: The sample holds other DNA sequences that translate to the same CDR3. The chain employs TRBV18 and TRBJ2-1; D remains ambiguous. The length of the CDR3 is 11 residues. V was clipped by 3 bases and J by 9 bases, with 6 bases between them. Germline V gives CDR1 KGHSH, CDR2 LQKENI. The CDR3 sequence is CASSPLGEQFF. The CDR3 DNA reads TGTGCCAGCTCACCTCTTGGTGAGCAGTTCTTC.

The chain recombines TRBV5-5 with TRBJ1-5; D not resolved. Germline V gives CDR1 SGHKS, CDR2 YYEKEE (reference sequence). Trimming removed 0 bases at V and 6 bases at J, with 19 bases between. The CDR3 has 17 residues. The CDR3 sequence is CASSLAMIGLSGQPQHF. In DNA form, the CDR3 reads TGTGCCAGCAGCTTGGCCATGATTGGGCTAAGCGGTCAGCCCCAGCATTTT.

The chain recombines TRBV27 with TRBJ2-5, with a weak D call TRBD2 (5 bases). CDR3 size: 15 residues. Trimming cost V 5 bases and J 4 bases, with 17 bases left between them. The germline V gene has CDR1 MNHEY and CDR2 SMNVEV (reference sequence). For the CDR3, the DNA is TGTGCCAGCAGTACTATCCCTGGAGGATTAGAGACCCAGTACTTC. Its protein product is CASSTIPGGLETQYF.

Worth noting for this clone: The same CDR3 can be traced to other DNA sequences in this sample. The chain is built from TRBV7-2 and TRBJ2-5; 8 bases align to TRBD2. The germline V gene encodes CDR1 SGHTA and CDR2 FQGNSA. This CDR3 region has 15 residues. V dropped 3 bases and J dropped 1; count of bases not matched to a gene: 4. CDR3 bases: TGTGCCAGCAGCTTTAGCGGGACACTCCAAGAGACCCAGTACTTC. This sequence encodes CASSFSGTLQETQYF.

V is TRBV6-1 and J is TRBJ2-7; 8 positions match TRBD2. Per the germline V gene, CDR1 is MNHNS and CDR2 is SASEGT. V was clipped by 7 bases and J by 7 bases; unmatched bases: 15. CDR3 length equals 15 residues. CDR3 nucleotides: TGTGCCAGCATCGACCGCAGAAGGCCGGGGGGGGAGCAGTACTTC. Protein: CASIDRRRPGGEQYF.

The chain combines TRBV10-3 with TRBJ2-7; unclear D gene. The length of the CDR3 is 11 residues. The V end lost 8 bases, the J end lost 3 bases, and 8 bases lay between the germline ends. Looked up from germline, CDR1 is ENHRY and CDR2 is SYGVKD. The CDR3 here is CAIGKDYEQYF. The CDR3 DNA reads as TGTGCCATCGGGAAAGACTACGAGCAGTACTTC.

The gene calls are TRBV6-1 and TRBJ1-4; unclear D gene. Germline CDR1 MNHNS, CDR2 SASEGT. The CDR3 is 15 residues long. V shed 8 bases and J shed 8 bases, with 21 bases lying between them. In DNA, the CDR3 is TGTGCCAGCCGTCAGATCGGGGATTCATCGGAAAAACTGTTTTTT. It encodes CASRQIGDSSEKLFF.

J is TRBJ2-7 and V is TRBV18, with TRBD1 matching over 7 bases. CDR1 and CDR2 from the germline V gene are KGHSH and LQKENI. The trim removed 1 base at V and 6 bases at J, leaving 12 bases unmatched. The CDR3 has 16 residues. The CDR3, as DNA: TGTGCCAGCTCACCACAAATGAACCCACAGGGGCTCGAGCAGTACTTC. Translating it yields CASSPQMNPQGLEQYF.

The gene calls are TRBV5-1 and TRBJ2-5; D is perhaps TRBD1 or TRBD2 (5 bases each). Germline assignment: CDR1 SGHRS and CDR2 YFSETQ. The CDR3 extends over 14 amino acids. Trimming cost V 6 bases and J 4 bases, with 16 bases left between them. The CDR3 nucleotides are TGCGCCAGCAAGTGGGACCGGAGTAGAGAGACCCAGTACTTC. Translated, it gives CASKWDRSRETQYF. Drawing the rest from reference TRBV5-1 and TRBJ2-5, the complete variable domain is KAGVTQTPRYLIKTRGQQVTLSCSPISGHRSVSWYQQTPGQGLQFLFEYFSETQRNKGNFPGRFSGRQFSNSRSEMNVSTLELGDSALYLCASKWDRSRETQYFGPGTRLLVL.

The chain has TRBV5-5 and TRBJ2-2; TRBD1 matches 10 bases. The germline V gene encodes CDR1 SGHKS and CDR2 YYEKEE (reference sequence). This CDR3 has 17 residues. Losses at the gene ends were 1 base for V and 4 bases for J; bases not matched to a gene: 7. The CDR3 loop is CASSLFGTGVGTGELFF. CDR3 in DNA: TGTGCCAGCAGCTTGTTTGGGACAGGGGTGGGCACCGGGGAGCTGTTTTTT.

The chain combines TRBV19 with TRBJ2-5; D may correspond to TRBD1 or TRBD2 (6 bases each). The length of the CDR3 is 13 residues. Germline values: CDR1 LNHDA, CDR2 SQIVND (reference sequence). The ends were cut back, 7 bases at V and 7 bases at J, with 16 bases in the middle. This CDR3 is CASTETRGATQYF. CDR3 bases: TGTGCCAGTACCGAGACAAGGGGGGCGACCCAGTACTTC.

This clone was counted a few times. CDR3 in DNA: TGTGCCAGCAGTTTACGCCAGACAATGAACACTGAAGCTTTCTTT. Translated: CASSLRQTMNTEAFF. This sequence joins TRBV28 and TRBJ1-1; D call uncertain. This CDR3 is built from 15 residues. The germline V gene has CDR1 MDHEN and CDR2 SYDVKM. Trimming left V 2 bases short and J 0 bases short, with 10 bases between.

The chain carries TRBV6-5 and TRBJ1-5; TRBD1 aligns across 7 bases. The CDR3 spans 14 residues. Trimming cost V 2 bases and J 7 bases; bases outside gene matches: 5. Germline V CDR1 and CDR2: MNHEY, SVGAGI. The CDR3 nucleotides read TGTGCCAGCAGTTACGACAGGGTTTCACAGCCCCAGCATTTT. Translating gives CASSYDRVSQPQHF.

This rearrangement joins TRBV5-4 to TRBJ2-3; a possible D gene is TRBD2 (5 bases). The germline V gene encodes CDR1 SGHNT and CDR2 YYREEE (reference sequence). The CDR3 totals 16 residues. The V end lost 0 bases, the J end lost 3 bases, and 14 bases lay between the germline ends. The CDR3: CASSLGAGGGTDTQYF. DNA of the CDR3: TGTGCCAGCAGCTTGGGTGCGGGCGGAGGAACAGATACGCAGTATTTT. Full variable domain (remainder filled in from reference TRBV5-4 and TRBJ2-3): ETGVTQSPTHLIKTRGQQVTLRCSSQSGHNTVSWYQQALGQGPQFIFQYYREEENGRGNFPPRFSGLQFPNYSSELNVNALELDDSALYLCASSLGAGGGTDTQYFGPGTRLTVL.

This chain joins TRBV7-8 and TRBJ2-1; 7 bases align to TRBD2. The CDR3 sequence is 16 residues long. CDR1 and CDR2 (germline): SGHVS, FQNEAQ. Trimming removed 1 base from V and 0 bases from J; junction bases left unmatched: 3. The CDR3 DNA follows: TGTGCCAGCAGCTTAGTTCGCGGGAGCTCCTACAATGAGCAGTTCTTC. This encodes CASSLVRGSSYNEQFF.

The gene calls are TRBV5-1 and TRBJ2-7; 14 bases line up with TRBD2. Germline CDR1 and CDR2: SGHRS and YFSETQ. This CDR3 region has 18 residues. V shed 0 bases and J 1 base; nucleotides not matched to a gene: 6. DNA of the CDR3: TGCGCCAGCAGCTTGGTGCCCGGGACTAGCGGGAGTTCCTACGAGCAGTACTTC. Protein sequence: CASSLVPGTSGSSYEQYF. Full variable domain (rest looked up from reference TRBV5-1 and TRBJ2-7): KAGVTQTPRYLIKTRGQQVTLSCSPISGHRSVSWYQQTPGQGLQFLFEYFSETQRNKGNFPGRFSGRQFSNSRSEMNVSTLELGDSALYLCASSLVPGTSGSSYEQYFGPGTRLTVT.

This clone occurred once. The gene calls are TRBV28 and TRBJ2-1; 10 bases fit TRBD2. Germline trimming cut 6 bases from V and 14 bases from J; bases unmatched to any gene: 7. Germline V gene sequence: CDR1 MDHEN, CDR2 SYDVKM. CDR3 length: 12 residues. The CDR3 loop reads CASSLGLAREFF. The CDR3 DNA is TGTGCCAGCAGCCTGGGACTAGCGAGGGAGTTCTTC.

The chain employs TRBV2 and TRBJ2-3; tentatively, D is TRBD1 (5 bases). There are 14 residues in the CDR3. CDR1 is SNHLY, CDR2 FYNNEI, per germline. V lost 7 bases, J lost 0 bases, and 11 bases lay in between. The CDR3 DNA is TGTGCCAGCATTCCAGGGCGTAGCACAGATACGCAGTATTTT. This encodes CASIPGRSTDTQYF.

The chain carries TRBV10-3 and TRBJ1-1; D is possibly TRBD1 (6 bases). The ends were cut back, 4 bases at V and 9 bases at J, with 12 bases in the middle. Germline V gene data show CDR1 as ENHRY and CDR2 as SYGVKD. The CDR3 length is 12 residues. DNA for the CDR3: TGTGCCATCAGTGGGAGGGGGGGAAAAGCTTTCTTT. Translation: CAISGRGGKAFF.

CDR3 protein: CAVSNSYEQYF. The DNA of the CDR3 is TGTGCCGTTAGTAACTCCTACGAGCAGTACTTC. The chain links TRBV28 to TRBJ2-7, with no clear D. The CDR3 is 11 amino acids. The germline V gene has CDR1 MDHEN and CDR2 SYDVKM. V lost 11 bases to trimming and J lost 0 bases, with 8 bases between them.

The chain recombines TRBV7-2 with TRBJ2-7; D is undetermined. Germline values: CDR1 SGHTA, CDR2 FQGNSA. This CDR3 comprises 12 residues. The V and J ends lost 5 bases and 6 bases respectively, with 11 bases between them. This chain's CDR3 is CASSHWVSEQYF. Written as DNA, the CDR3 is TGTGCCAGCAGCCACTGGGTCTCCGAGCAGTACTTC.

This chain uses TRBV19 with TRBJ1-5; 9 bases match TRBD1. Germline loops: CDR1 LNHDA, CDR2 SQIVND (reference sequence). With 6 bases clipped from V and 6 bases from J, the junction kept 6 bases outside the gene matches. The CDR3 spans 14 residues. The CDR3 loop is CASSLDRGGQPQHF. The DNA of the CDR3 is TGTGCCAGTAGCTTGGACAGGGGAGGTCAGCCCCAGCATTTT. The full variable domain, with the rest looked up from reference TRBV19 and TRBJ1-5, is DGGITQSPKYLFRKEGQNVTLSCEQNLNHDAMYWYRQDPGQGLRLIYYSQIVNDFQKGDIAEGYSVSREKKESFPLTVTSAQKNPTAFYLCASSLDRGGQPQHFGDGTRLSIL.

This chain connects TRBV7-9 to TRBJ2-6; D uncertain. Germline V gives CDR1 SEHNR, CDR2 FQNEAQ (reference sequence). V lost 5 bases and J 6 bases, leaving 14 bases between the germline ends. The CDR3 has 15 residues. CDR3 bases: TGTGCCAGCAGCCCCCTAGGTGTCTTGGCCAACGTCCTGACTTTC. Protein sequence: CASSPLGVLANVLTF.

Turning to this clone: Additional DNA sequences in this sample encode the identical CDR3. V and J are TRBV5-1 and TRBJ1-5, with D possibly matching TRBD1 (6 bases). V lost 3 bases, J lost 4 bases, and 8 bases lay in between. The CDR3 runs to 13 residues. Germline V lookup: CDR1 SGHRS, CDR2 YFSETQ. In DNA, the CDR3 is TGCGCCAGCAGCTCGGACAGTAATCAGCCCCAGCATTTT. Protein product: CASSSDSNQPQHF.

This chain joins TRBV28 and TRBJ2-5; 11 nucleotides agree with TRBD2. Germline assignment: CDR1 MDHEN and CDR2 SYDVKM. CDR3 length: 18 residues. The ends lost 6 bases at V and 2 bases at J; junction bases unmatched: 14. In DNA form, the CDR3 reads TGTGCCAGCAGCTCCACCGGCCTAGCGGGAGGTCAGCAAGAGACCCAGTACTTC. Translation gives CASSSTGLAGGQQETQYF.

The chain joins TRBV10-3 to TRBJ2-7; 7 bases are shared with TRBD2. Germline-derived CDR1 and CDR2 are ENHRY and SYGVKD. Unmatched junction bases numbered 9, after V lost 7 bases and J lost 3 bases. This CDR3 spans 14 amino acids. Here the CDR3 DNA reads TGTGCCATCACCACCGGACTAGATTACTACGAGCAGTACTTC. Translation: CAITTGLDYYEQYF.

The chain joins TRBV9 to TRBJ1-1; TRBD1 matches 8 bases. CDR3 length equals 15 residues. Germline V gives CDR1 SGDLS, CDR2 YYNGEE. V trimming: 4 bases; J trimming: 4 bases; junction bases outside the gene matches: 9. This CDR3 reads CASSRQGAPGTEAFF. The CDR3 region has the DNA TGTGCCAGCAGCAGGCAGGGGGCGCCGGGCACTGAAGCTTTCTTT.

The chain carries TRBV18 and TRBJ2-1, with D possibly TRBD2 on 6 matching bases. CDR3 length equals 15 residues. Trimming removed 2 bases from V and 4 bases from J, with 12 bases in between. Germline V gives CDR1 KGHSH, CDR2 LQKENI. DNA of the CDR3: TGTGCCAGCTCACCAAAGCGGGTCCTGTACAATGAGCAGTTCTTC. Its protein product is CASSPKRVLYNEQFF.